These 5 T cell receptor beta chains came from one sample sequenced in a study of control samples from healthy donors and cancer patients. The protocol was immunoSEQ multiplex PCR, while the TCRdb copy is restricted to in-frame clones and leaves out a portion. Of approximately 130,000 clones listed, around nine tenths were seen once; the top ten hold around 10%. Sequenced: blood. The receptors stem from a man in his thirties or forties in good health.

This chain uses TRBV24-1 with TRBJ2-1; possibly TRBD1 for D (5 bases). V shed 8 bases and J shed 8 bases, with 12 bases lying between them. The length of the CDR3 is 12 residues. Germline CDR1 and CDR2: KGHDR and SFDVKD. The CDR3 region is CATTSGRHEQFF. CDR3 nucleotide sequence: TGTGCCACCACATCAGGGCGGCATGAGCAGTTCTTC.

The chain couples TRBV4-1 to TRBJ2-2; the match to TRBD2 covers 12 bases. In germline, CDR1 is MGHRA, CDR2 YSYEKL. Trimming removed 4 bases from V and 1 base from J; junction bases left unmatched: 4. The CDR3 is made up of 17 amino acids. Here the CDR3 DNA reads TGCGCCAGCAGCCCCGGACTAGCGGGGAAGAACACCGGGGAGCTGTTTTTT. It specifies CASSPGLAGKNTGELFF.

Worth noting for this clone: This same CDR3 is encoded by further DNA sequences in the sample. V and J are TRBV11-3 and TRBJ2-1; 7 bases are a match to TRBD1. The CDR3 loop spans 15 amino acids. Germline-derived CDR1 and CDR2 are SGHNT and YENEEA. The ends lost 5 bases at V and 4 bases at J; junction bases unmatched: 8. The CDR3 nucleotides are TGTGCCAGCAGCCTCCGGGACAGCTCATACAATGAGCAGTTCTTC. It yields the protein CASSLRDSSYNEQFF.

CDR3 in DNA: TGCAGCGTAGTGACAGTCATGAACACTGAAGCTTTCTTT. Translation gives CSVVTVMNTEAFF. The chain has TRBV29-1 and TRBJ1-1, with D possibly matching TRBD1 (5 bases). The CDR3 is made up of 13 amino acids. Germline CDR1 and CDR2: SQVTM and ANQGSEA. The ends were cut back, 6 bases at V and 0 bases at J, with 11 bases in the middle.

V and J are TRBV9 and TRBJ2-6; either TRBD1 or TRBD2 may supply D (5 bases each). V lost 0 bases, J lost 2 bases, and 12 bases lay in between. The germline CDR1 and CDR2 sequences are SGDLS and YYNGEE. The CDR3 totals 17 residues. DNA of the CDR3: TGTGCCAGCAGCGTAGGGGACGAGGAAGCTGGGGCCAACGTCCTGACTTTC. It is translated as CASSVGDEEAGANVLTF.